A single sample gave rise to the 30 T cell receptor beta chains below, sequenced in a study of T cell clonality in common variable immunodeficiency. Libraries were prepared by immunoSEQ multiplex PCR; TCRdb keeps only in-frame clonotypes and omits some of them. The sample counts about 41,000 clones, none seen once; the ten largest own approximately 1.3%. The sequenced material came from peripheral blood mononuclear cells. These receptors were collected from a person aged 18 to 75 in good health.

This clone was detected ten times or more. The read gets to within 3 residues of the CDR3 end, and the germline J gene fills in the rest. This chain links TRBV19 with TRBJ2-5, with 9 bases aligning to TRBD2. The germline V gene encodes CDR1 LNHDA and CDR2 SQIVND (reference sequence). The trim removed 4 bases at V and 5 bases at J, leaving 5 bases unmatched. The CDR3 totals 14 residues. CDR3 in amino acids: CASSRGSGSETQYF. CDR3 bases read: TGTGCCAGTAGTAGGGGTAGCGGGAGCGAGACC.

This clone was observed at least ten times. The read terminates 3 residues before the CDR3 end, so the remaining end is supplied by the germline J gene. The V gene is TRBV9, the J gene TRBJ2-7, with 9 bases lining up with TRBD1. CDR1 SGDLS and CDR2 YYNGEE come from the germline V gene. There are 15 residues in the CDR3. The junction had 7 bases not matched to a gene; V was cut back by 3 bases and J by 3 bases. Partial CDR3 DNA: TGTGCCAGCAGCGAGGGACAGGGTGCTTTCTACGAG. It encodes CASSEGQGAFYE. The whole CDR3 reads CASSEGQGAFYEQYF. Full variable domain (rest looked up from reference TRBV9 and TRBJ2-7): DSGVTQTPKHLITATGQRVTLRCSPRSGDLSVYWYQQSLDQGLQFLIQYYNGEERAKGNILERFSAQQFPDLHSELNLSSLELGDSALYFCASSEGQGAFYEQYFGPGTRLTVT.

In this sample, this clone turned up many times. The CDR3 end lies 3 residues beyond the end of the read and is filled in from the germline J gene. This chain connects TRBV4-1 to TRBJ2-3, with TRBD1 matching over 8 bases. Looked up from germline, CDR1 is MGHRA and CDR2 is YSYEKL. This CDR3 has 16 amino acids. CDR3 residues: CASSQEGTGIQETQYF. CDR3 DNA (partial): TGCGCCAGCAGCCAAGAGGGGACAGGAATACAAGAGACG.

This clone was seen ten or more times. The read halts 3 residues ahead of the CDR3 end, with the missing end drawn from the germline J gene. The chain combines TRBV19 with TRBJ2-2; D call uncertain. Trimming removed 6 bases at V and 0 bases at J, with 11 bases between. The germline V gene has CDR1 LNHDA and CDR2 SQIVND (reference sequence). There are 15 residues in the CDR3. CDR3 residues: CASSRNRPNTGELFF. The CDR3 bases that were read are TGTGCCAGTAGCCGTAACAGACCGAACACCGGGGAG.

This clone showed up many times. The missing CDR3 end, 3 residues past where the read stops, is filled in from the germline J gene. The chain recombines TRBV11-2 with TRBJ2-7; the D is unclear. This CDR3 is 15 amino acids long. The germline CDR1 and CDR2 sequences are SGHAT and FQNNGV. Trimming cost V 0 bases and J 2 bases, with 11 bases left between them. The CDR3 protein is CASSLDQVSPYEQYF. The sequenced CDR3 bases are TGTGCCAGCAGCTTAGACCAGGTGTCCCCCTACGAG.

This clone was observed many times. The CDR3 is cut off 3 residues early in the read; its end comes from the germline J gene. The J gene is TRBJ2-1, the V gene TRBV20-1, with 11 positions matching TRBD2. Germline CDR1 reads DFQATT; CDR2 reads SNEGSKA (reference sequence). CDR3 length: 16 residues. The V gene end was trimmed by 1 base and the J gene end by 7 bases; junction bases not matched to a gene: 9. This CDR3 is CSARVILAGVGNEQFF. The part of the CDR3 DNA that was read is TGCAGTGCTAGAGTGATACTAGCGGGAGTTGGGAATGAG.

This clone has a count of ten or more. The CDR3 is cut off 3 residues early in the read; its end comes from the germline J gene. The V gene is TRBV11-2, the J gene TRBJ2-5; 9 bases fit TRBD2. The V gene's germline CDR1 is SGHAT and CDR2 FQNNGV. J was trimmed by 1 base and V by 6 bases; bases with no gene match: 6. This CDR3 contains 15 residues. CDR3 bases read: TGTGCCAGCAGACCTAGCGGGAAAGGCCAAGAGACC. It translates to CASRPSGKGQET. The complete CDR3 protein is CASRPSGKGQETQYF.

Many counts were recorded for this clone. The read terminates 3 residues before the CDR3 end, so the remaining end is supplied by the germline J gene. This chain joins TRBV7-2 and TRBJ2-2, with 8 bases aligning to TRBD1. J lost 4 bases, V lost 5 bases, and 6 bases had no gene match. The CDR3 has 15 amino acids. From germline, CDR1 is SGHTA and CDR2 FQGNSA. CDR3 DNA (partial): TGTGCCAGCAGCATGGGGACAGGCAGCACCGGGGAG. As protein: CASSMGTGSTGE. The full CDR3 reads CASSMGTGSTGELFF.

A remark on this clone: The read ends 3 residues shy of where the CDR3 ends; the end is completed using the germline J gene. The V call is TRBV7-9, the J call TRBJ1-1; unclear D gene. CDR1 is SEHNR, CDR2 FQNEAQ, per germline (reference sequence). The CDR3 has 14 amino acids. V lost 5 bases and J 6 bases, leaving 16 bases between the germline ends. Incomplete CDR3 DNA: TGTGCCAGCAGCCTAGGGCAAGGGCACGCTGAA. It encodes CASSLGQGHAE. The full CDR3 sequence reads CASSLGQGHAEAFF.

This clone showed up many times. The read ends 3 residues shy of where the CDR3 ends; the end is completed using the germline J gene. This sequence joins TRBV6-1 and TRBJ2-1, with TRBD1 matching over 10 bases. This CDR3 is 14 amino acids long. Germline V gene sequence: CDR1 MNHNS, CDR2 SASEGT. V lost 4 bases to trimming and J lost 7 bases; unmatched junction nucleotides: 4. CDR3 bases read: TGTGCCAGCAGTGGGACAGGGGGTTGGAATGAG. Translating it yields CASSGTGGWNE. The whole CDR3 sequence is CASSGTGGWNEQFF.

This clone has at least ten counts. The CDR3 end is not reached by the read, which stops 3 residues before it; the germline J gene fills it in. The gene calls are TRBV18 and TRBJ2-1; D may correspond to TRBD1 or TRBD2 (5 bases each). With 1 base removed from V and 6 bases from J, the gap between germline ends came to 13 bases. This CDR3 has 15 amino acids. Germline CDR1 is KGHSH and CDR2 is LQKENI. The CDR3 loop is CASSPQGSESNEQFF. Incomplete CDR3 DNA: TGTGCCAGCTCACCACAGGGGAGCGAGTCCAATGAG.

This clone was recorded many times. The chain's CDR3 is CASSLQGVSPTYTGELFF. Incomplete CDR3 DNA: TGTGCCAGCAGCTTACAGGGTGTATCTCCAACCTATACCGGGGAG. V gene TRBV7-3 combines with J gene TRBJ2-2; a weak D match, TRBD1 (5 bases). The read ends 3 residues early relative to the CDR3; the germline J gene fills the gap. With 2 bases removed from V and 5 bases from J, the gap between germline ends came to 21 bases. The CDR3 contains 18 residues. The germline V gene encodes CDR1 SGHTA and CDR2 FQGTGA.

This clone was counted a few times. The read ends 3 residues early relative to the CDR3; the germline J gene fills the gap. The rearrangement links TRBV5-1 to TRBJ2-1, with D possibly matching TRBD2 (6 bases). The CDR3 length is 16 residues. Between the trimmed V and J ends, which lost 5 bases and 2 bases, there was a span of 17 bases. Germline CDR1 is SGHRS and CDR2 is YFSETQ. The covered CDR3 bases are TGCGCCAGCAGTCCGGGACTCCTCCCCGCCTACAATGAG. Translated, it gives CASSPGLLPAYNE. The whole CDR3 region reads CASSPGLLPAYNEQFF.

This clone was seen a handful of times. CDR3 protein: CASSHETGGTEAFF. The sequenced part of the CDR3 DNA is TGTGCCAGTAGTCACGAAACAGGGGGCACTGAA. The chain uses TRBV19 and TRBJ1-1, with TRBD1 matching over 8 bases. Read sequence stops 3 residues before the CDR3 end, and the germline J gene provides the missing end. CDR1 LNHDA and CDR2 SQIVND come from the germline V gene (reference sequence). This CDR3 spans 14 amino acids. Trimming took 5 bases from V and 4 from J; bases not matched to a gene: 6. Based on the CDR3 plus reference TRBV19 and TRBJ1-1, the full variable domain is DGGITQSPKYLFRKEGQNVTLSCEQNLNHDAMYWYRQDPGQGLRLIYYSQIVNDFQKGDIAEGYSVSREKKESFPLTVTSAQKNPTAFYLCASSHETGGTEAFFGQGTRLTVV.

This clone was counted at least ten times. From the germline J gene comes the end of the CDR3, since the read stops 3 residues before it. The chain links TRBV20-1 to TRBJ2-3, with 8 bases lining up with TRBD2. V shed 6 bases, J shed 1 base, and the junction held 6 bases outside the gene matches. The CDR3 contains 14 residues. The germline V gene has CDR1 DFQATT and CDR2 SNEGSKA (reference sequence). The CDR3 protein is CSAMAAGGTDTQYF. Partial CDR3 DNA: TGCAGTGCAATGGCAGCGGGAGGCACAGATACG.

This clone was seen ten or more times. The read falls 3 residues short of the CDR3 end, and the missing part is taken from the germline J gene. V gene TRBV3-1 (or the pseudogene TRBV3-2) combines with J gene TRBJ2-1; 12 bases match TRBD2. Germline V gene data show CDR1 as LGHDT and CDR2 as YNNKEL (reference sequence). V was clipped by 4 bases and J by 9 bases; unmatched bases: 10. The CDR3 totals 16 residues. This CDR3 is CASSPTPSGRGAEQFF. The sequenced part of the CDR3 DNA is TGTGCCAGCAGCCCTACCCCTAGCGGGAGGGGAGCTGAG.

In this sample, this clone turned up many times. The CDR3 goes on 3 residues after the read ends, and that part is filled in from the germline J gene. This chain connects TRBV5-6 to TRBJ2-2; 10 positions agree with TRBD1. V trimming: 3 bases; J trimming: 3 bases; junction bases outside the gene matches: 2. CDR1 and CDR2 from the germline V gene are SGHDT and YYEEEE. This CDR3 is 15 amino acids long. Incomplete CDR3 DNA: TGTGCCAGCAGCTGGGGGACAGGGGACACCGGGGAG. It is translated as CASSWGTGDTGE. The full CDR3 sequence reads CASSWGTGDTGELFF.

Note on this clone: The read finishes 3 residues shy of the CDR3 end, and the germline J gene is used to complete it. The V and J genes are TRBV5-1 and TRBJ1-2; D is ambiguous. Germline V CDR1 and CDR2: SGHRS, YFSETQ. This CDR3 contains 13 residues. The part of the CDR3 DNA that was read is TGCGCCAGCAGACCTCTAGCGGTCGATGAC. Translated: CASRPLAVDD. The whole CDR3 protein reads CASRPLAVDDYTF.

This clone was observed at least ten times. The read ends 3 residues before the CDR3 terminus; that terminus is restored from the germline J gene. The V call is TRBV7-2, the J call TRBJ2-1; TRBD2 agrees at 12 bases. In germline, CDR1 is SGHTA, CDR2 FQGNSA. V was clipped by 1 base and J by 6 bases; unmatched bases: 1. The CDR3 has 15 amino acids. The covered CDR3 bases are TGTGCCAGCAGCTTAGGGACTAGCGGGACCAATGAG. Protein: CASSLGTSGTNE. The full CDR3 protein is CASSLGTSGTNEQFF.

The sample holds many counts of this clone. The CDR3 extends 3 residues past the end of the read, so its final part is completed from the germline J gene. The V and J genes are TRBV15 and TRBJ1-2; D may be TRBD1 (5 bases). This CDR3 contains 13 residues. The V gene's germline CDR1 is LNHNV and CDR2 YYDKDF (reference sequence). Trimming removed 2 bases at V and 5 bases at J, with 9 bases between. CDR3 DNA (partial): TGTGCCACCAGCAGACAGGGCGAGTATGGC. This encodes CATSRQGEYG. From start to end, the CDR3 is CATSRQGEYGYTF.

Many counts were recorded for this clone. The CDR3 extends 3 residues past the end of the read, so its final part is completed from the germline J gene. The sample carries other DNA sequences with the same CDR3. The rearrangement links TRBV30 to TRBJ1-3; D remains ambiguous. This CDR3 is 15 amino acids long. From germline, CDR1 is GTSNPN and CDR2 SVGIG (reference sequence). The ends were cut back, 2 bases at V and 0 bases at J, with 11 bases in the middle. CDR3 region: CAWSLYTDSGNTIYF. The DNA read from the CDR3 is TGTGCCTGGAGTCTGTACACCGACTCTGGAAACACC.

This clone was recorded at least ten times. The read finishes 3 residues shy of the CDR3 end, and the germline J gene is used to complete it. The chain has TRBV4-2 and TRBJ2-1; a weak D match, TRBD1 (7 bases). CDR1 is LGHNA, CDR2 YNFKEQ, per germline. The CDR3 contains 20 residues. Trimming pared 4 bases from V and 4 bases from J, leaving 29 bases between. CDR3 sequence reads: CASSPKGAGAVAGLYNEQFF. CDR3 DNA (partial): TGTGCCAGCAGCCCTAAGGGGGCAGGGGCTGTGGCGGGACTTTACAATGAG.

This clone showed up many times. The DNA read from the CDR3 is TGTGCCAGCAGCGCGGGAATCCAAGAGACC. This translates into CASSAGIQET. The full CDR3 reads CASSAGIQETQYF. The chain employs TRBV11-2 and TRBJ2-5, with D possibly being TRBD2 (6 bases). The read ends 3 residues early relative to the CDR3; the germline J gene fills the gap. The CDR3 has 13 residues. Germline V CDR1 and CDR2: SGHAT, FQNNGV. Trimming stripped 5 bases from V and 1 base from J, with 8 bases between. Using reference TRBV11-2 and TRBJ2-5 for the parts outside the CDR3, the full variable domain is EAGVAQSPRYKIIEKRQSVAFWCNPISGHATLYWYQQILGQGPKLLIQFQNNGVVDDSQLPKDRFSAERLKGVDSTLKIQPAKLEDSAVYLCASSAGIQETQYFGPGTRLLVL.

Ten or more counts support this clone. The read terminates 3 residues ahead of where the CDR3 ends, so the germline J gene completes it. The chain carries TRBV10-1 and TRBJ2-1; 9 bases map to TRBD1. CDR1 and CDR2 (germline): WNHNN, SYGVQD (reference sequence). The CDR3 runs 15 residues. Germline trimming cut 3 bases from V and 7 bases from J; bases unmatched to any gene: 7. The CDR3 DNA, read in part, is TGCGCCAGCAGTGATCCGGGACAGGGTAGGAATGAG. Translation: CASSDPGQGRNE. The full CDR3 sequence reads CASSDPGQGRNEQFF.

This clone was detected ten times or more. The read is 3 residues too short to cover the CDR3 end, so that end is filled in from the germline J gene. The chain couples TRBV20-1 to TRBJ1-6; D unresolved. There are 13 residues in the CDR3. Germline V CDR1 and CDR2: DFQATT, SNEGSKA (reference sequence). CDR3 DNA, as far as it was read: TGCAGTGCTACACCCATCCCCGAAGCCGCC. Its protein product is CSATPIPEAA. The complete CDR3 protein is CSATPIPEAALHF.

In this sample, this clone turned up many times. The observed sequence ends 3 residues before the CDR3 terminus, with the missing tail filled in from the germline J gene. The chain combines TRBV20-1 with TRBJ2-3, with TRBD1 matching over 10 bases. The CDR3 totals 15 residues. V lost 3 bases, J lost 6 bases, and 9 bases stayed unmatched. Germline V gene data show CDR1 as DFQATT and CDR2 as SNEGSKA (reference sequence). CDR3: CSARYTGTGVDTQYF. The CDR3 bases that were read are TGCAGTGCTAGGTACACCGGGACAGGGGTGGATACG.

This clone was observed at least ten times. The CDR3 extends 3 residues past the end of the read, so its final part is completed from the germline J gene. The rearrangement uses TRBV20-1 and TRBJ2-7; 7 bases are shared with TRBD2. After removal of 5 bases from V and 3 bases from J, the junction contained 7 bases not matched to a gene. The V gene's germline CDR1 is DFQATT and CDR2 SNEGSKA (reference sequence). The CDR3 spans 13 residues. CDR3 DNA (partial): TGCAGTGCTCGTGTCCTAGCGGACTACGAG. Protein: CSARVLADYE. The full CDR3 sequence reads CSARVLADYEQYF.

The sample holds many counts of this clone. Read sequence stops 3 residues before the CDR3 end, and the germline J gene provides the missing end. The V call is TRBV5-8, the J call TRBJ1-5; a weak D match, TRBD1 (6 bases). V was trimmed by 3 bases and J by 8 bases, leaving 18 bases between them. CDR1 SGHTS and CDR2 YDEGEE come from the germline V gene. The CDR3 runs 15 residues. The CDR3 loop is CASSSGQPSHEPQHF. CDR3 bases read: TGTGCCAGCAGCTCCGGACAGCCGTCGCATGAGCCC.

The table lists this clone with many counts. Sequencing ends 3 residues short of the CDR3 end; the germline J gene provides the rest. The chain joins TRBV29-1 to TRBJ1-6, with 7 bases aligning to TRBD1. With 7 bases clipped from V and 10 bases from J, the junction kept 13 bases outside the gene matches. Germline assignment: CDR1 SQVTM and CDR2 ANQGSEA. The CDR3 loop spans 14 amino acids. The DNA read from the CDR3 is TGCAGCGCCCAGTCAGGGGGATCAGAATCACCC. This codes for CSAQSGGSESP. The complete CDR3 reads CSAQSGGSESPLHF.

This clone was recorded many times. The sequenced fragment ends 3 residues before the CDR3 boundary, so the rest is inferred from the germline J gene. J is TRBJ1-5 and V is TRBV19; D possibly corresponds to TRBD1 (6 bases). Germline V lookup: CDR1 LNHDA, CDR2 SQIVND (reference sequence). Trimming cost V 7 bases and J 4 bases, with 20 bases left between them. The CDR3 is made up of 16 amino acids. The CDR3 protein is CASNTFARTANQPQHF. CDR3 DNA, as far as it was read: TGTGCCAGTAATACCTTCGCCCGGACAGCTAATCAGCCC.